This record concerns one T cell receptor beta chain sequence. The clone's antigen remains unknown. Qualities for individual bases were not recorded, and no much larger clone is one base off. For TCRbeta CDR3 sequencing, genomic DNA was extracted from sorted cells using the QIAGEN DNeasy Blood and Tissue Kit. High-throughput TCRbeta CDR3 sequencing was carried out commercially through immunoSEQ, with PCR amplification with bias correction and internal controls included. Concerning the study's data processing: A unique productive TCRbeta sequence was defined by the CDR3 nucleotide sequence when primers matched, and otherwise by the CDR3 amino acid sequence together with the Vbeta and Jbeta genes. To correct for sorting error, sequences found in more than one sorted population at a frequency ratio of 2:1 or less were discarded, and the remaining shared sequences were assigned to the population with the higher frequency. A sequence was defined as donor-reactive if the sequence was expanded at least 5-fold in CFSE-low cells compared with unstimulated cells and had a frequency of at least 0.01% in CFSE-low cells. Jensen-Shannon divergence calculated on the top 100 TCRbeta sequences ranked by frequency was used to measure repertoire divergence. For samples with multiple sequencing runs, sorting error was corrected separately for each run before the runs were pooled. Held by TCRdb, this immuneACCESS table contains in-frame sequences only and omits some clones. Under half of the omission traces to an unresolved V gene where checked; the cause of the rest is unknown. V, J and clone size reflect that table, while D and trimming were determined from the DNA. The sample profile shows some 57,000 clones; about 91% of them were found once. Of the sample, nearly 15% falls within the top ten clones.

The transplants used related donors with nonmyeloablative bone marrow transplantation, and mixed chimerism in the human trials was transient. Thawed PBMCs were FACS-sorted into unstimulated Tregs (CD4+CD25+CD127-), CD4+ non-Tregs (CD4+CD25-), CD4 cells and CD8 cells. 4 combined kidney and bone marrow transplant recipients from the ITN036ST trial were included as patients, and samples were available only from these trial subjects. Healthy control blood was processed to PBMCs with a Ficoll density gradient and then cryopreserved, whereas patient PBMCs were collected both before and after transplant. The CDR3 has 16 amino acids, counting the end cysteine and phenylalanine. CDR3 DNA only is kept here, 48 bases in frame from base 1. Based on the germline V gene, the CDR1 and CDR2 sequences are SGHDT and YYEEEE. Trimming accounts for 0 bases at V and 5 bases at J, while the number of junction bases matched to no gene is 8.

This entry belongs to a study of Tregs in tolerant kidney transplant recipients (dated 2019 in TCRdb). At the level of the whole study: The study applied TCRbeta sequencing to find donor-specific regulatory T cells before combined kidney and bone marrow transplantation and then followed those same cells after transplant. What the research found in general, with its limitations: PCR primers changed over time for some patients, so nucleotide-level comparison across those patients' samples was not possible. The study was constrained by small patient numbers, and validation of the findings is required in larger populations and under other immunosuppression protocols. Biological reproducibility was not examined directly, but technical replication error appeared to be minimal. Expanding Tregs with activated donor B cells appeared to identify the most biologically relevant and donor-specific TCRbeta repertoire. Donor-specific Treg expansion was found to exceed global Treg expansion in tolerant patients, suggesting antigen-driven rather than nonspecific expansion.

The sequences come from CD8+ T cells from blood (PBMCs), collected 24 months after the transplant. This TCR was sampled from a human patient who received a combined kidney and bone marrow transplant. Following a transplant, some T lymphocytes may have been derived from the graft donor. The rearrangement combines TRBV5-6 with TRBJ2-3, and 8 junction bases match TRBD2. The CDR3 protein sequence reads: CASSLAGAGGGDTQYF. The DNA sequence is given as TGTGCCAGCAGCTTGGCCGGGGCGGGAGGTGGAGATACGCAGTATTTT.